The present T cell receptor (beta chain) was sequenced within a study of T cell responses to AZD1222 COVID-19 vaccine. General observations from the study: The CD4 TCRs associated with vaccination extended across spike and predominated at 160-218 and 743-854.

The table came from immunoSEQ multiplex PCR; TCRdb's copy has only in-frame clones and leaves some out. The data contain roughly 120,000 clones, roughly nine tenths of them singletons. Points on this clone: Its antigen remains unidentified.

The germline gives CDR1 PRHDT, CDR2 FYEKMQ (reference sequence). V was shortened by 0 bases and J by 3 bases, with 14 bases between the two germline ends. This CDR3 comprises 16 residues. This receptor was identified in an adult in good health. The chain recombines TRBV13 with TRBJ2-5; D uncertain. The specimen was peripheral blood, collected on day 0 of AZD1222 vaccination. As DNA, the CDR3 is TGTGCCAGCAGCTTAGGCCTCTTTGGATCAAAAGAGACCCAGTACTTC. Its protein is CASSLGLFGSKETQYF.